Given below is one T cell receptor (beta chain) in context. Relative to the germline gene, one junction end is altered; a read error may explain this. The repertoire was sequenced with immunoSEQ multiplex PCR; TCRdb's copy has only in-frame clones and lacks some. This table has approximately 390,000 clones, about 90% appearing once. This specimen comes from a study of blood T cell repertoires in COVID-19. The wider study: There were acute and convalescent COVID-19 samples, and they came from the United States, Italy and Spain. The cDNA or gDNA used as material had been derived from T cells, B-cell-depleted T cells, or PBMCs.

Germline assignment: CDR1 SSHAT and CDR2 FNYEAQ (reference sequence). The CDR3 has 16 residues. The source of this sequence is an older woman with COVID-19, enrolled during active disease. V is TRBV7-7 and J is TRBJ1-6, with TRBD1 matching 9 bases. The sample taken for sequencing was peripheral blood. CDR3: CASSSGTGTYNSPLHF. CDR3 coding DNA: TGTGCTAGCAGTTCCGGGACAGGGACATATAATTCACCCCTCCACTTT. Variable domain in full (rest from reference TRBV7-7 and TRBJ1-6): GAGVSQSPRYKVTKRGQDVTLRCDPISSHATLYWYQQALGQGPEFLTYFNYEAQPDKSGLPSDRFSAERPEGSISTLTIQRTEQRDSAMYRCASSSGTGTYNSPLHFGNGTRLTVT.